The 32 T cell receptor beta chains reported below all come from one sample, sequenced in a study of OX40 agonist ivuxolimab in advanced cancers. Some clones are missing from TCRdb's copy, which holds only in-frame ones; the method was immunoSEQ multiplex PCR. The sample holds 30,000 to 45,000 clones, around 80% seen once. The input for sequencing was CD4+ or CD8+ T cells sorted from blood, taken in a trial of the OX40 agonist ivuxolimab. Source of these receptors: an adult with an advanced solid tumor such as melanoma, head and neck, liver or kidney cancer.

Only a few counts were recorded for this clone. The genes are TRBV28 and TRBJ1-1; weak D call: TRBD1 (6 bases). V lost 7 bases to trimming and J lost 1 base, with 13 bases between them. The CDR3 is 14 amino acids. The germline gives CDR1 MDHEN, CDR2 SYDVKM. CDR3 in DNA: TGTGCCAGCATAAAGGCAGGGGAGAACACTGAAGCTTTCTTT. Translating it yields CASIKAGENTEAFF. The complete variable domain, with remaining parts taken from reference TRBV28 and TRBJ1-1, reads DVKVTQSSRYLVKRTGEKVFLECVQDMDHENMFWYRQDPGLGLRLIYFSYDVKMKEKGDIPEGYSVSREKKERFSLILESASTNQTSMYLCASIKAGENTEAFFGQGTRLTVV.

The chain has TRBV6-1 and TRBJ1-2; D call uncertain. CDR1 and CDR2 from the germline V gene are MNHNS and SASEGT. V gave up 1 base and J gave up 2 bases, with 11 bases separating them. The CDR3 consists of 15 residues. CDR3 bases: TGTGCCAGCAGTGAAGGTTGGGCGGGCAACTATGGCTACACCTTC. Amino acid sequence: CASSEGWAGNYGYTF.

The chain couples TRBV5-6 to TRBJ1-4, with 9 bases matching TRBD1. V lost 6 bases to trimming and J lost 6 bases; unmatched junction nucleotides: 3. CDR1 SGHDT and CDR2 YYEEEE come from the germline V gene. The CDR3 contains 13 residues. The CDR3 DNA is TGTGCCAGCATTGGGGACAGGGATGAAAAACTGTTTTTT. Translation: CASIGDRDEKLFF.

The chain links TRBV19 to TRBJ1-6; no firm D call. V lost 8 bases to trimming and J lost 6 bases, with 8 bases between them. CDR3 size: 12 residues. Germline V gene sequence: CDR1 LNHDA, CDR2 SQIVND (reference sequence). The CDR3 region is CASSYSNSPLHF. In nucleotides, the CDR3 is TGTGCCAGTTCCTATAGTAATTCACCCCTCCACTTT.

The chain links TRBV7-3 to TRBJ1-1; TRBD1 matches 7 bases. Germline values: CDR1 SGHTA, CDR2 FQGTGA. With 11 bases clipped from V and 0 bases from J, the junction kept 12 bases outside the gene matches. The CDR3 consists of 15 residues. CDR3 loop: CASRQGGLMNTEAFF. The CDR3 coding sequence is TGTGCCTCACGGCAGGGGGGTTTAATGAACACTGAAGCTTTCTTT.

This chain links TRBV5-5 with TRBJ2-6; the D gene is possibly TRBD1 (5 bases). The germline V gene encodes CDR1 SGHKS and CDR2 YYEKEE (reference sequence). V lost 4 bases and J 0 bases, leaving 8 bases between the germline ends. The CDR3 spans 15 residues. CDR3 loop: CASSTQDSGANVLTF. CDR3 nucleotide sequence: TGTGCCAGCAGCACACAGGACTCTGGGGCCAACGTCCTGACTTTC.

J is TRBJ1-2 and V is TRBV29-1; possible D gene TRBD1, 5 bases. The CDR3 spans 11 residues. Germline lookup yields CDR1 SQVTM and CDR2 ANQGSEA. The V end was cut by 0 bases, the J end by 6 bases, with 5 bases between. The CDR3 spells CSVEEGDGYTF. The CDR3 nucleotides are TGCAGCGTTGAAGAGGGGGATGGCTACACCTTC.

This clone was picked up one time. The chain couples TRBV5-1 to TRBJ1-1; maybe TRBD1 (6 bases). V dropped 0 bases and J dropped 0 bases, with 12 bases sitting between them. The CDR3 has 16 residues. CDR1 is SGHRS, CDR2 YFSETQ, per germline. CDR3 sequence reads: CASSLGPDRMNTEAFF. The CDR3 coding sequence is TGCGCCAGCAGCTTGGGACCTGACAGGATGAACACTGAAGCTTTCTTT.

The chain recombines TRBV5-1 with TRBJ2-7; 9 nucleotides match TRBD2. J was trimmed by 0 bases and V by 0 bases; bases with no gene match: 7. The CDR3 extends over 17 amino acids. Germline V CDR1 and CDR2: SGHRS, YFSETQ. CDR3 nucleotides: TGCGCCAGCAGCTTGGTGTCTAGCGGGGACAGCTCCTACGAGCAGTACTTC. Its translation: CASSLVSSGDSSYEQYF.

The chain joins TRBV18 to TRBJ1-3; D is uncertain. Germline values: CDR1 KGHSH, CDR2 LQKENI. Trimming cost V 3 bases and J 4 bases, with 16 bases left between them. CDR3 size: 16 residues. This CDR3 reads CASSPFRDKGGNTIYF. The CDR3 DNA follows: TGTGCCAGCTCACCTTTCCGGGATAAGGGCGGAAACACCATATATTTT.

The chain carries TRBV28 and TRBJ2-6; D may match TRBD1 or TRBD2 (5 bases each). V gave up 3 bases and J gave up 1 base, with 13 bases separating them. This CDR3 is 17 amino acids long. Germline CDR1 is MDHEN and CDR2 is SYDVKM. CDR3 DNA: TGTGCCAGCAGTTTGCGGTCCGGGGCGTCTGGGGCCAACGTCCTGACTTTC. Protein: CASSLRSGASGANVLTF.

The chain couples TRBV7-9 to TRBJ1-2; D is uncertain. Germline V CDR1 and CDR2: SEHNR, FQNEAQ (reference sequence). Trimming pared 1 base from V and 4 bases from J, leaving 13 bases between. The CDR3 is made up of 15 amino acids. CDR3 loop: CASSLVPAVIYGYTF. Written as DNA, the CDR3 is TGTGCCAGCAGCTTAGTCCCAGCGGTGATCTATGGCTACACCTTC.

By sample share, this clone is medium-sized (0.01 to 0.1%). The chain is built from TRBV7-9 and TRBJ2-1; 12 nucleotides agree with TRBD1. Trimming cost V 5 bases and J 7 bases; bases outside gene matches: 6. CDR3 length: 15 residues. Germline-derived CDR1 and CDR2 are SEHNR and FQNEAQ (reference sequence). This CDR3 is CASSAPGQGANEQFF. The CDR3 DNA reads TGTGCCAGCAGCGCCCCGGGACAGGGGGCTAATGAGCAGTTCTTC.

The chain uses TRBV9 and TRBJ2-3, with TRBD2 as a possible D gene (7 bases). Trimming pared 4 bases from V and 0 bases from J, leaving 12 bases between. Germline CDR1 SGDLS, CDR2 YYNGEE. The CDR3 runs to 15 residues. CDR3 nucleotides: TGTGCCAGCAGCCTAGGGGGGGGAAGCACAGATACGCAGTATTTT. Protein product: CASSLGGGSTDTQYF.

The chain recombines TRBV6-1 with TRBJ1-3, with TRBD1 identical over 10 bases. Germline CDR1 MNHNS, CDR2 SASEGT. The CDR3 covers 18 residues. V lost 3 bases, J lost 1 base, and 9 bases stayed unmatched. The CDR3 nucleotides are TGTGCCAGCAGTGACTTTGGACAGGGGGGATTATCTGGAAACACCATATATTTT. Translation gives CASSDFGQGGLSGNTIYF.

The chain recombines TRBV5-5 with TRBJ2-3; D possibly corresponds to TRBD1 (6 bases). From germline, CDR1 is SGHKS and CDR2 YYEKEE (reference sequence). This CDR3 has 17 residues. V was pared by 0 bases and J by 5 bases, with 19 bases between. CDR3 sequence: CASSLAPGTGTLDTQYF. CDR3 in DNA: TGTGCCAGCAGCTTGGCCCCTGGAACAGGGACGTTAGATACGCAGTATTTT.

This chain connects TRBV7-7 to TRBJ2-2, with unresolved D. The CDR3 has 13 amino acids. Germline-derived CDR1 and CDR2 are SSHAT and FNYEAQ (reference sequence). V dropped 5 bases and J dropped 7 bases, with 11 bases sitting between them. DNA of the CDR3: TGTGCCAGCAGCCTAGGGTCCCACGGGGAGCTGTTTTTT. It specifies CASSLGSHGELFF.

This clone occurred a few times. The chain links TRBV5-4 to TRBJ1-2, with TRBD1 identical over 12 bases. The CDR3 has 15 residues. V lost 5 bases and J lost 5; bases outside the gene matches: 7. Germline CDR1 reads SGHNT; CDR2 reads YYREEE (reference sequence). CDR3 sequence (DNA): TGTGCCAGCAGGCGTCCGGGACAGGGGGCGTATGGCTACACCTTC. This gives the protein CASRRPGQGAYGYTF.

This chain joins TRBV9 and TRBJ1-4, with 9 nucleotides matching TRBD1. J lost 5 bases, V lost 6 bases, and 5 bases had no gene match. CDR3 length equals 14 residues. Germline CDR1 is SGDLS and CDR2 is YYNGEE. CDR3 nucleotides: TGTGCCAGCAACCCCGGGACAGGGAATGAAAAACTGTTTTTT. This sequence encodes CASNPGTGNEKLFF.

The chain links TRBV19 to TRBJ2-5; no firm D call. The germline CDR1 and CDR2 sequences are LNHDA and SQIVND (reference sequence). Trimming took 3 bases from V and 1 from J, leaving 6 bases between them. The CDR3 has 13 residues. The CDR3 DNA follows: TGTGCCAGTAGTATCTCAGGCCAAGAGACCCAGTACTTC. As protein: CASSISGQETQYF.

This clone counts as medium-sized. The chain is built from TRBV6-5 and TRBJ1-4; D is unresolved. The V end was cut by 0 bases, the J end by 16 bases, with 9 bases between. Germline V gene data show CDR1 as MNHEY and CDR2 as SVGAGI. The CDR3 is made up of 11 amino acids. CDR3 region: CASSYSGRWFF. Written as DNA, the CDR3 is TGTGCCAGCAGTTACTCAGGGCGATGGTTTTTT.

The chain recombines TRBV2 with TRBJ1-2; D not certain. Trimming cost V 6 bases and J 0 bases, with 14 bases left between them. Per the germline V gene, CDR1 is SNHLY and CDR2 is FYNNEI. The CDR3 length is 15 residues. DNA for the CDR3: TGTGCCAGCAGGCAAGACGGAAATTCTAACTATGGCTACACCTTC. It specifies CASRQDGNSNYGYTF.

The chain carries TRBV6-6 and TRBJ1-1; no definite D call. From germline, CDR1 is MNHNY and CDR2 SVGAGI (reference sequence). Between the trimmed V and J ends, which lost 7 bases and 4 bases, there was a span of 7 bases. The CDR3 consists of 11 residues. CDR3 region: CASIRGTEAFF. For the CDR3, the DNA is TGTGCCAGCATCCGGGGCACTGAAGCTTTCTTT.

This clone was seen only a few times. V is TRBV25-1 and J is TRBJ2-2, with D maybe TRBD1 (5 bases). This CDR3 is 17 amino acids long. Looked up from germline, CDR1 is MGHDK and CDR2 is SYGVNS. V was pared by 11 bases and J by 0 bases, with 22 bases between. CDR3 residues: CAGKDNVTAPNTGELFF. CDR3 nucleotide sequence: TGTGCCGGCAAAGATAATGTGACAGCGCCGAACACCGGGGAGCTGTTTTTT.

This clone was observed a few times. The V and J genes are TRBV10-2 and TRBJ2-7; D is possibly TRBD1 or TRBD2 (5 bases each). Deletions cut 6 bases from V and 6 bases from J, with 18 bases between. In germline, CDR1 is WSHSY, CDR2 SAAADI. CDR3 size: 14 residues. The CDR3 region has the DNA TGCGCCAGCAGATTACCCACTAGGGACGGCGAGCAGTACTTC. Its translation is CASRLPTRDGEQYF.

A single count supports this clone. The rearrangement uses TRBV10-3 and TRBJ1-3, with D perhaps TRBD1 (6 bases). Germline assignment: CDR1 ENHRY and CDR2 SYGVKD. The CDR3 is 16 amino acids. Trimming took off 2 bases at V and 0 bases at J, with 11 bases between the two ends. For the CDR3, the DNA is TGTGCCATCAGTGAGGGACAGCTTTACTCTGGAAACACCATATATTTT. It is translated as CAISEGQLYSGNTIYF.

The V call is TRBV7-8, the J call TRBJ2-3; 7 bases line up with TRBD2. The germline CDR1 and CDR2 sequences are SGHVS and FQNEAQ. CDR3 size: 17 residues. The J segment lost 2 bases and the V segment lost 5 bases, leaving 13 bases of the junction unmatched. The CDR3 nucleotides are TGTGCCAGCAGCCCACTTCTCGCTGCGGGGGACACAGATACGCAGTATTTT. This sequence encodes CASSPLLAAGDTDTQYF.

The rearrangement links TRBV5-1 to TRBJ1-2, with TRBD1 matching over 9 bases. The germline V gene has CDR1 SGHRS and CDR2 YFSETQ. V dropped 2 bases and J dropped 3; count of bases not matched to a gene: 8. The CDR3 spans 16 residues. The chain's CDR3 is CASSLEVTGGYYGYTF. In DNA form, the CDR3 reads TGCGCCAGCAGCTTAGAAGTGACAGGGGGGTACTATGGCTACACCTTC.

The chain uses TRBV7-8 and TRBJ2-1, with D possibly TRBD2 on 6 matching bases. CDR1 and CDR2 from the germline V gene are SGHVS and FQNEAQ. Trimming pared 5 bases from V and 2 bases from J, leaving 16 bases between. The CDR3 runs 16 residues. The DNA of the CDR3 is TGTGCCAGCAGCAGTGCGGGACCCTGGACCTACAATGAGCAGTTCTTC. Amino acids: CASSSAGPWTYNEQFF.

The gene calls are TRBV5-6 and TRBJ2-3, with 12 bases identical to TRBD2. The CDR3 contains 18 residues. The ends lost 4 bases at V and 2 bases at J; junction bases unmatched: 11. In germline, CDR1 is SGHDT, CDR2 YYEEEE. The CDR3: CASSPRLAGGTLTDTQYF. The CDR3 DNA is TGTGCCAGCAGCCCCCGGCTAGCGGGGGGGACCCTCACAGATACGCAGTATTTT.

This clone was detected once. The chain recombines TRBV13 with TRBJ1-2, with 7 bases identical to TRBD1. Germline V gene sequence: CDR1 PRHDT, CDR2 FYEKMQ (reference sequence). The CDR3 sequence is 15 residues long. V trimming: 1 base; J trimming: 4 bases; junction bases outside the gene matches: 6. The CDR3 sequence is CASSLERGPPYGYTF. The CDR3 DNA is TGTGCCAGCAGCTTAGAAAGGGGGCCCCCCTATGGCTACACCTTC.

The chain combines TRBV4-1 with TRBJ1-4; 7 bases are a match to TRBD1. After removal of 3 bases from V and 5 bases from J, the junction contained 6 bases not matched to a gene. The CDR3 is 15 residues long. The germline V gene encodes CDR1 MGHRA and CDR2 YSYEKL. The CDR3 nucleotides read TGCGCCAGCAGCCAGGGGACAGCCACAAATGAAAAACTGTTTTTT. Protein sequence: CASSQGTATNEKLFF.